This paragraph covers one TCR beta chain sequence. The germline V gene encodes CDR1 MNHEY and CDR2 SVGAGI. The V end was cut by 6 bases, the J end by 3 bases, with 9 bases between. The CDR3 has 12 residues. The sample comes from a study of T cells after yellow fever vaccination. Background on the study: Those fractions that held only low numbers of cells were prepared using the SMART-Seq v4 Ultra Low Input RNA kit.

5'RACE template switching produced TCR cDNA carrying a universal primer site and UMIs. TCRdb analysed the 5' RACE reads with MiXCR anew, one entry per CDR3 protein. The top ten clones hold 15% to 20% of a sample with about 300,000 distinct CDR3 sequences, 6.8% of them seen once. This TCR was recovered from a man younger than 30 who received the YFV17D yellow fever vaccine. The input for sequencing was PBMCs, taken roughly 47 days after the first yellow fever vaccination. The chain has TRBV6-5 and TRBJ2-7, with D perhaps matching TRBD2 (6 bases). The CDR3: CASRGGFYEQYF. As DNA, the CDR3 is TGTGCCAGCAGGGGGGGTTTCTACGAGCAGTACTTC.